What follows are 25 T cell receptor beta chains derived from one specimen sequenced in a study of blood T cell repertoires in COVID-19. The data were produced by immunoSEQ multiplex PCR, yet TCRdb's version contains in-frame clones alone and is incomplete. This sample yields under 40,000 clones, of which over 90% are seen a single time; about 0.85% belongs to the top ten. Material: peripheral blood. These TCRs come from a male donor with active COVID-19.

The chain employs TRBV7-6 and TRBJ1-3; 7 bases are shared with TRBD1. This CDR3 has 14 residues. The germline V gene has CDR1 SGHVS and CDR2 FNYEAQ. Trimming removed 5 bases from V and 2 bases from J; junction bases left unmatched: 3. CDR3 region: CASSAGTAGNTIYF. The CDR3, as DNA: TGTGCCAGCAGCGCAGGGACAGCTGGAAACACCATATATTTT.

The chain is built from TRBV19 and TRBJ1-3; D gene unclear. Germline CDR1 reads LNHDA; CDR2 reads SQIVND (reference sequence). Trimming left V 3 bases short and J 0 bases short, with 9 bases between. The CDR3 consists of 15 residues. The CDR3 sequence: CASSIDGGSGNTIYF. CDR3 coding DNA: TGTGCCAGTAGTATCGACGGAGGCTCTGGAAACACCATATATTTT.

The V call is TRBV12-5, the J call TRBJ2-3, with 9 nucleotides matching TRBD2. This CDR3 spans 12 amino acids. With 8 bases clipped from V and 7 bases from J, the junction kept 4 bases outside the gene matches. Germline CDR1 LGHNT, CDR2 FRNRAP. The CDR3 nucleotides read TGTGCTAGTTCTAGCGGGGCGAATACGCAGTATTTT. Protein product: CASSSGANTQYF.

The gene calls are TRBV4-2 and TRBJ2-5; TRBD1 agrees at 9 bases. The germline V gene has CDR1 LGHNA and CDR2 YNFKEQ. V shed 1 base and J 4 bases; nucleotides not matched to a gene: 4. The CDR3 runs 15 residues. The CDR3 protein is CASSQGDRVGETQYF. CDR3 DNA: TGTGCCAGCAGCCAAGGGGACAGGGTTGGAGAGACCCAGTACTTC.

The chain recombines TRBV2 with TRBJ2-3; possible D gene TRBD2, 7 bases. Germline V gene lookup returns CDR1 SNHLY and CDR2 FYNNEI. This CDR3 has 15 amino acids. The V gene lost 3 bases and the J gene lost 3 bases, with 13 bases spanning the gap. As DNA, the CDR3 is TGTGCCAGCAGTGAGGAGGGGGGGCCGACAGATACGCAGTATTTT. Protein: CASSEEGGPTDTQYF. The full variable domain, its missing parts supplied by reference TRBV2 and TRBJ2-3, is EPEVTQTPSHQVTQMGQEVILRCVPISNHLYFYWYRQILGQKVEFLVSFYNNEISEKSEIFDDQFSVERPDGSNFTLKIRSTKLEDSAMYFCASSEEGGPTDTQYFGPGTRLTVL.

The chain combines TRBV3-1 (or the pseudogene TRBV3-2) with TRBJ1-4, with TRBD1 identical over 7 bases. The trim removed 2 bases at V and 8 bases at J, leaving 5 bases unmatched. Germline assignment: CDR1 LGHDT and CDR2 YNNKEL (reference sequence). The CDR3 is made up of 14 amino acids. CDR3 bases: TGTGCCAGCAGCCAAACGGGGACAGACGAAAAACTGTTTTTT. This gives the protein CASSQTGTDEKLFF.

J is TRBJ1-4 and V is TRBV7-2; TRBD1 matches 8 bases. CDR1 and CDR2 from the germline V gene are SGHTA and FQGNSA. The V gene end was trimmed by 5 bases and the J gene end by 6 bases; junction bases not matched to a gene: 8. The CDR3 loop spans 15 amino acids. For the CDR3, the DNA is TGTGCCAGCAGCCAAGGACAGGGAGAATATGAAAAACTGTTTTTT. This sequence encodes CASSQGQGEYEKLFF.

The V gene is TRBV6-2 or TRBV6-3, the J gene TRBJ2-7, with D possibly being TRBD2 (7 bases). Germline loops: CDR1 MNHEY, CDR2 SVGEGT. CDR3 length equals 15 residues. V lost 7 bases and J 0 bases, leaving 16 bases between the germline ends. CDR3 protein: CASIPRGGSSYEQYF. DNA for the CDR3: TGTGCCAGCATCCCTAGGGGGGGCAGCTCCTACGAGCAGTACTTC.

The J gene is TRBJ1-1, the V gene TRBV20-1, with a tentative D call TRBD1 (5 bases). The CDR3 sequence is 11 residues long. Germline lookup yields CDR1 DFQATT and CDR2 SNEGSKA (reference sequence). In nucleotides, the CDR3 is TGCAGGGCAGGGCGAGGCACTGAAGCTTTCTTT. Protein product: CRAGRGTEAFF.

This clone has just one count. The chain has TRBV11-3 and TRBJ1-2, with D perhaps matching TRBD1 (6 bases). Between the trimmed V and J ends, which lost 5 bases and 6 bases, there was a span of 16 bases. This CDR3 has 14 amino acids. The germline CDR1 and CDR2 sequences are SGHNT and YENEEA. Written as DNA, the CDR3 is TGTGCCAGCAGCCAAATGCTGGCAGGGGATGGCTACACCTTC. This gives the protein CASSQMLAGDGYTF.

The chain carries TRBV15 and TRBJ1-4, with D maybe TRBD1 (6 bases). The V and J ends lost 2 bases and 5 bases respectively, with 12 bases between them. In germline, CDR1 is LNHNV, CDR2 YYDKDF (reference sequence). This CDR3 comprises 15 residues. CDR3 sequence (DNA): TGTGCCACCAGCAGAAAGACAGGCCTAAATGAAAAACTGTTTTTT. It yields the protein CATSRKTGLNEKLFF.

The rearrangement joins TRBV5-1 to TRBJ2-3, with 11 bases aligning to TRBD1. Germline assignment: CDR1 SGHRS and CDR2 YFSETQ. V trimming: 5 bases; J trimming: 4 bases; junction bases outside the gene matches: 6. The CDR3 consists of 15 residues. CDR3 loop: CASSYGQGAADTQYF. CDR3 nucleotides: TGCGCCAGCAGTTATGGACAGGGGGCGGCAGATACGCAGTATTTT.

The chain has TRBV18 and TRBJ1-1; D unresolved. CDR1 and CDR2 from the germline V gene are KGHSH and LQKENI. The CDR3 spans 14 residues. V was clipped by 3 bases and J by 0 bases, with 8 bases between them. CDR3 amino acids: CASSPTNMNTEAFF. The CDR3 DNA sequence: TGTGCCAGCTCACCGACAAACATGAACACTGAAGCTTTCTTT.

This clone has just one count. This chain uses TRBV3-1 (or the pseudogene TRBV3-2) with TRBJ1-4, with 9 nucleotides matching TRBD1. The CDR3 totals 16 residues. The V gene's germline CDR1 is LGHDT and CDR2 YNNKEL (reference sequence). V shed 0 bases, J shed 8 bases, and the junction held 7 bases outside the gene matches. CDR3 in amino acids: CASSQDLGTGSEKLFF. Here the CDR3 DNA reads TGTGCCAGCAGCCAAGATTTGGGGACAGGGTCAGAAAAACTGTTTTTT.

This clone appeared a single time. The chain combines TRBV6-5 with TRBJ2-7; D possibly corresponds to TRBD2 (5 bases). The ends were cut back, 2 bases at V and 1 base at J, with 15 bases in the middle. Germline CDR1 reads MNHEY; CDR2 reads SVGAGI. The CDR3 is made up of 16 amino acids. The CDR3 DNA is TGTGCCAGCAGTTACAGTTTAGCTAGCCGGTCCTACGAGCAGTACTTC. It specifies CASSYSLASRSYEQYF.

This CDR3 is CASSKTVGSGNTIYF. For the CDR3, the DNA is TGTGCCAGCAGTAAGACAGTGGGGTCTGGAAACACCATATATTTT. This rearrangement joins TRBV6-5 to TRBJ1-3; D is possibly TRBD1 (5 bases). The CDR3 is 15 amino acids. Germline CDR1 is MNHEY and CDR2 is SVGAGI. V lost 5 bases and J 1 base, leaving 12 bases between the germline ends.

The DNA for the CDR3 is TGTGCCAGCAGCTCGGGACAGACGACCACCGGGGAGCTGTTTTTT. It translates to CASSSGQTTTGELFF. The gene calls are TRBV7-3 and TRBJ2-2; the match to TRBD1 covers 7 bases. CDR3 length: 15 amino acids. Germline CDR1 reads SGHTA; CDR2 reads FQGTGA. J gave up 4 bases and V 4 bases, and 6 bases lay outside the gene matches.

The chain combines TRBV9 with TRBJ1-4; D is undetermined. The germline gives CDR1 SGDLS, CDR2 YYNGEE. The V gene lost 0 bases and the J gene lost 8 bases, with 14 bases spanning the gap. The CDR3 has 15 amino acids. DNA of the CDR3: TGTGCCAGCAGCGTAGCCCCCCAAGGAGGCGAAAAACTGTTTTTT. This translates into CASSVAPQGGEKLFF.

The CDR3 DNA reads as TGTGCCAGCAGCCCAAGGACAGGTCGCGTGTTGGGGACTGAAGCTTTCTTT. It codes for CASSPRTGRVLGTEAFF. The chain is built from TRBV3-1 (or the pseudogene TRBV3-2) and TRBJ1-1, with 7 bases lining up with TRBD1. After removal of 4 bases from V and 5 bases from J, the junction contained 16 bases not matched to a gene. Germline CDR1 LGHDT, CDR2 YNNKEL (reference sequence). The CDR3 is made up of 17 amino acids.

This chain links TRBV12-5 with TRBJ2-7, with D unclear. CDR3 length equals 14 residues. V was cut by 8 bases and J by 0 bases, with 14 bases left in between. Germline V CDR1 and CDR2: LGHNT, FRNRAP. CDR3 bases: TGTGCTAGTCAAGAGGTCTCAAGCTCCTACGAGCAGTACTTC. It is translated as CASQEVSSSYEQYF.

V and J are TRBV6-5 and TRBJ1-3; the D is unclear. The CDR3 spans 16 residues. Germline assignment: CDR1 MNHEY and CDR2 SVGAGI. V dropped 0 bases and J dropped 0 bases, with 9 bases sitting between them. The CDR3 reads CASSYSTSFSGNTIYF. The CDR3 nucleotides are TGTGCCAGCAGTTACTCGACTTCTTTCTCTGGAAACACCATATATTTT.

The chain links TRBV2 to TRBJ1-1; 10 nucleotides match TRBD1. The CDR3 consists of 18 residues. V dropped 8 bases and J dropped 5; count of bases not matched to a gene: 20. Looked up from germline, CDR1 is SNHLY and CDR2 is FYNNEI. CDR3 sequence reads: CASGGTGVDPFSSTEAFF. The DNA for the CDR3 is TGTGCCAGCGGGGGGACAGGGGTCGATCCTTTCTCTTCGACTGAAGCTTTCTTT.

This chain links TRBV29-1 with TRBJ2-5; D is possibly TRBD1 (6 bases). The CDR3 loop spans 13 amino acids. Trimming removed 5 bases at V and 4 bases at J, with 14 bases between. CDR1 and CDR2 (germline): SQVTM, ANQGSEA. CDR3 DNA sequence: TGCAGCGTTATCCGACAGGTGGGAGAGACCCAGTACTTC. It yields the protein CSVIRQVGETQYF.

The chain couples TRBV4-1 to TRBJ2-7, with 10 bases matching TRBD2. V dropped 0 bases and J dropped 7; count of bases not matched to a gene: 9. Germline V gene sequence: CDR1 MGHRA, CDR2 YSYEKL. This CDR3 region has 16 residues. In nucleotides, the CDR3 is TGCGCCAGCAGCCAAGAAATCGCTAGCGGGGGCCCGGAGCAGTACTTC. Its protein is CASSQEIASGGPEQYF.

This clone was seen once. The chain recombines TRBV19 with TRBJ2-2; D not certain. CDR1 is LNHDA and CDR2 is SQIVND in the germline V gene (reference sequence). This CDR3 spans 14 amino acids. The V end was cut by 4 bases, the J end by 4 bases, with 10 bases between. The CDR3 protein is CASSTAQRTGELFF. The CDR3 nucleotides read TGTGCCAGTAGTACCGCCCAGCGCACCGGGGAGCTGTTTTTT. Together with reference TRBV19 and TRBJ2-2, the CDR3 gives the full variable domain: DGGITQSPKYLFRKEGQNVTLSCEQNLNHDAMYWYRQDPGQGLRLIYYSQIVNDFQKGDIAEGYSVSREKKESFPLTVTSAQKNPTAFYLCASSTAQRTGELFFGEGSRLTVL.